This TCR beta chain derives from a study of T cell changes during pregnancy in multiple sclerosis. The CDR3 runs 15 residues. The ends were cut back, 3 bases at V and 4 bases at J, with 15 bases in the middle. The germline V gene encodes CDR1 SGHTA and CDR2 FQGTGA. The repertoire was sequenced with immunoSEQ multiplex PCR; TCRdb's copy has only in-frame clones and lacks some. The sample includes approximately 41,000 clones, 75% to 90% of them seen just once. The clonotype was recovered from a female donor with multiple sclerosis, enrolled in a pregnancy study. The rearrangement joins TRBV7-3 to TRBJ2-5, with D possibly TRBD2 on 6 matching bases. The specimen was CD4+ T cells from peripheral blood mononuclear cells, collected in the first trimester of pregnancy. This CDR3 reads CASSFQMGGIETQYF. The CDR3 DNA follows: TGTGCCAGCAGCTTCCAGATGGGCGGGATAGAGACCCAGTACTTC.